A selection of T cell receptor beta chains follows, all from one sample in a study of shared T cell receptors in the human thymus. Libraries were prepared by immunoSEQ multiplex PCR; TCRdb keeps only in-frame clonotypes and omits some of them. Among over 650,000 clones listed, over 75% were seen once. In addition, the sample was reused for a study of human thymus T cells.

Sequencing input: thymocytes. These receptors were obtained from a boy under two years old with a congenital heart defect. Both conserved end residues are trimmed from each CDR3. The order of the fields is J gene, V gene, CDR3 protein.

>TRBJ2-7|TRBV4-1
ASSQEVDRSSYEQY
>TRBJ1-1|TRBV28
ASNPRQGPWIYTEAF
>TRBJ1-4|TRBV6-1
ASKGARNEKLF
>TRBJ1-4|TRBV5-6
ASRSKHEKLF
>TRBJ1-4|TRBV4-2
ASSQGDRGSTNEKLF
>TRBJ2-2|TRBV4-1
ASSHSPWLAGGPDTGELF
>TRBJ2-7|TRBV7-9
ASSSTERELSYEQY
>TRBJ2-7|TRBV2
ASSVSVAGAYEQY
>TRBJ2-1|TRBV9
ASSVASEGVFGNEQF
>TRBJ2-1|TRBV6-5
ASSYGLASYNEQF
>TRBJ1-1|TRBV28
ASSQGRGQGTEAF
>TRBJ1-5|TRBV2
ASRAHRGQSNQPQH
>TRBJ1-4|TRBV2
ASSEAKGRRVPSANEKLF
>TRBJ2-2|TRBV27
ASRTGEAGELF
>TRBJ2-7|TRBV27
ASSRRLATYEQY
>TRBJ1-3|TRBV25-1
ASSEERSGNTIY
>TRBJ2-7|TRBV7-2
ASSNRDTYYEQY
>TRBJ1-2|TRBV28
ASSFGTGRGYGYT
>TRBJ2-3|TRBV27
ASRRAGGGPDTQY
>TRBJ2-6|TRBV6-1
ASLVRGSGANVLT
>TRBJ1-5|TRBV20-1
SARSGPQH
>TRBJ2-3|TRBV4-1
ASSQDRGGRTDTQY
>TRBJ1-4|TRBV5-5
ASSLRRGKDEKLF
>TRBJ1-1|TRBV28
ASRLGQGRTEAF
>TRBJ2-2|TRBV4-3
ASSQVSGPAGASGELF
>TRBJ1-1|TRBV5-1
ASSLNRISNTEAF
>TRBJ2-1|TRBV13
ARSRVVLGQPYNEQF
>TRBJ2-2|TRBV9
ASSGDFPPGGTITGELF
>TRBJ2-2|TRBV27
ASRQTVNTGELF
>TRBJ2-5|TRBV7-9
ASTLQQGKETQY
>TRBJ1-5|TRBV28
ASSSKTGGNQPQH
>TRBJ2-1|TRBV28
ASKRGLAVEYNEQF
>TRBJ2-3|TRBV7-7
ASSLAPRLAGRTDTQY
>TRBJ2-2|TRBV10-3
AIRRRESNTGELF
>TRBJ1-3|TRBV4-1
ASSQEVMSSGNTIY
>TRBJ1-1|TRBV5-1
ASRVDRAGENTEAF
>TRBJ1-2|TRBV4-1
ASSRRQAPVYSGYT
>TRBJ1-1|TRBV9
ASSPRRGLTEAF
>TRBJ2-1|TRBV4-3
ASSQAYRGINNEQF
>TRBJ2-7|TRBV27
ASSLSGLAETYEQY
>TRBJ1-2|TRBV7-9
ASSPQGRGANYGYT
>TRBJ2-3|TRBV6-5
ASRGIGLASY
>TRBJ2-3|TRBV29-1
SVEDGLAGGTDTQY
>TRBJ2-1|TRBV18
ASSPDSEQF
>TRBJ1-5|TRBV28
ASQNIPSSKVGEDGSNQPQH
>TRBJ1-1|TRBV25-1
ASSEGGQGPYLNTEAF
>TRBJ1-1|TRBV29-1
SVEIKGMNTEAF
>TRBJ2-7|TRBV19
ASSIERESDEQY
>TRBJ1-5|TRBV15
ATSRQPTGKVYSNQPQH
>TRBJ1-1|TRBV19
ASIKRGHRGTEAF
>TRBJ1-1|TRBV7-9
ASSLVTGMNTEAF